The clone carrying this T cell receptor (beta chain) was detected ten times or more. Its antigen is as yet unknown. The read ends 3 residues before the CDR3 terminus; that terminus is restored from the germline J gene. The assay was immunoSEQ multiplex PCR, and TCRdb's table has in-frame clones only and misses some. This repertoire lists roughly 58,000 clones without singletons; around 0.8% sits in the top ten. Germline V gene data show CDR1 as SGHTA and CDR2 as FQGNSA. This CDR3 has 13 amino acids. Most patients and controls had Caucasian heritage. This sample stems from a study of T cell clonality in common variable immunodeficiency. General observations from the study: CVID subjects had higher TCRbeta clonality than healthy controls, most marked in about a third. The cause of increased CVID clonality remains unclear without subpopulation sequencing.

The rearrangement uses TRBV7-2 and TRBJ1-2, with TRBD1 matching 9 bases. Material for sequencing was peripheral blood mononuclear cells. The TCR comes from a person aged 18 to 75 in good health. The CDR3 protein is CASSLNRGQFYTF. Incomplete CDR3 DNA: TGTGCCAGCAGCTTAAACAGGGGGCAATTC.